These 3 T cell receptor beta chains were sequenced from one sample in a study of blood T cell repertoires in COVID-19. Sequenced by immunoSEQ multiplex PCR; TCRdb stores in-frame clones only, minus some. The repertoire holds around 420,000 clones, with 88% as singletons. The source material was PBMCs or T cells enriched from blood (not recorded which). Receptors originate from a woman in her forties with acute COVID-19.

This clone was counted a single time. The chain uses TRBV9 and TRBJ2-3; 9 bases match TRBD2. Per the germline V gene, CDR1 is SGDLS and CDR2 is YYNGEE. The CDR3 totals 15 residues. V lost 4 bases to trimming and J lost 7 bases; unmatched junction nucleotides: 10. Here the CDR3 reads CASSISGTSPNTQYF. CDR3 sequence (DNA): TGTGCCAGCAGCATCTCCGGGACTAGCCCCAATACGCAGTATTTT.

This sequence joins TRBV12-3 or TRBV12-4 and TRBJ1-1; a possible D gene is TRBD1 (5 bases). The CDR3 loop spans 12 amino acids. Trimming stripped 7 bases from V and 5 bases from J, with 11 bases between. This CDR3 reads CASNPGGTEAFF. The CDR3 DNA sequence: TGTGCCAGCAACCCGGGGGGTACTGAAGCTTTCTTT.

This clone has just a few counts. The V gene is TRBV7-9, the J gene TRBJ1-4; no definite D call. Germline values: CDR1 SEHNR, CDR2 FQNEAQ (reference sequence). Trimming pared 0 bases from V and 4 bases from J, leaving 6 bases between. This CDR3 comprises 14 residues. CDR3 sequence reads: CASSLARDNEKLFF. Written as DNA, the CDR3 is TGTGCCAGCAGCTTAGCACGGGATAATGAAAAACTGTTTTTT.